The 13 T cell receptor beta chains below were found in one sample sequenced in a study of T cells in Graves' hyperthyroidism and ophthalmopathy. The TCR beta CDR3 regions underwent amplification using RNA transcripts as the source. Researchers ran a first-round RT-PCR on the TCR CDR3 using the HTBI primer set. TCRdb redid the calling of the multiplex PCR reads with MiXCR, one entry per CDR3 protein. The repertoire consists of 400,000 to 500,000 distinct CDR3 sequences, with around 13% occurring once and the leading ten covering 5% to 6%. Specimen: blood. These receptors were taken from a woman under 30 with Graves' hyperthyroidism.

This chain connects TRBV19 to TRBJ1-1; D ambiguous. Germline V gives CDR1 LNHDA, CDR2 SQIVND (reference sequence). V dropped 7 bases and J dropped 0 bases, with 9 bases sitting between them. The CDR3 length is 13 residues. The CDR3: CASTLVMNTEAFF. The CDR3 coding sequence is TGTGCCAGTACCCTGGTAATGAACACTGAAGCTTTCTTT. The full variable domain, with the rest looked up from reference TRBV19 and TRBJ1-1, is DGGITQSPKYLFRKEGQNVTLSCEQNLNHDAMYWYRQDPGQGLRLIYYSQIVNDFQKGDIAEGYSVSREKKESFPLTVTSAQKNPTAFYLCASTLVMNTEAFFGQGTRLTVV.

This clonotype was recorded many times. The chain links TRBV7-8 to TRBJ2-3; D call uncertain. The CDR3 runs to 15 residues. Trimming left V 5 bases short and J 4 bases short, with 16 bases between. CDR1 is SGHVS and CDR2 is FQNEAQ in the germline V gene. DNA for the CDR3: TGTGCCAGCAGCAACCGGGTCGGTCTGGCAGATACGCAGTATTTT. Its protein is CASSNRVGLADTQYF.

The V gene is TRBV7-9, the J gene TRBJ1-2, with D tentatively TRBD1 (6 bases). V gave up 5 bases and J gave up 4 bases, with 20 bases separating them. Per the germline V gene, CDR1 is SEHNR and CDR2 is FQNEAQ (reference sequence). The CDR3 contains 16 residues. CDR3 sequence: CASSPGDGGSGYGYTF. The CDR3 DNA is TGTGCCAGCAGCCCAGGGGATGGGGGATCTGGCTATGGCTACACCTTC.

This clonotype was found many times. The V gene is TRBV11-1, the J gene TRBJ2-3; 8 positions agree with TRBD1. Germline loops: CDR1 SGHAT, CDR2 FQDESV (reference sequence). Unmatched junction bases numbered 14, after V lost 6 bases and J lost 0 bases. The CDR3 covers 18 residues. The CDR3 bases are TGTGCCAGCAGAAAAGGGCCGGGACAGGAAGGTAGCACAGATACGCAGTATTTT. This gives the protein CASRKGPGQEGSTDTQYF.

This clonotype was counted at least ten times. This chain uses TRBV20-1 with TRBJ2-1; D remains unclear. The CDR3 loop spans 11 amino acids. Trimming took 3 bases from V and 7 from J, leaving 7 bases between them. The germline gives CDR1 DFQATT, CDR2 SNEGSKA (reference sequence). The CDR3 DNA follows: TGCAGTGCTAGCGTAGGGAATGAGCAGTTCTTC. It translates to CSASVGNEQFF.

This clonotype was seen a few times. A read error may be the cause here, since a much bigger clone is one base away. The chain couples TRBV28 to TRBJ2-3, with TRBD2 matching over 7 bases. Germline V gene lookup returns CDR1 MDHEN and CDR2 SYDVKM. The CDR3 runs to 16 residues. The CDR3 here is CASRTDLAEDTGTQYF. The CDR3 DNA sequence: TGTGCCAGCAGGACGGATCTAGCGGAAGACACAGGTACGCAGTATTTT. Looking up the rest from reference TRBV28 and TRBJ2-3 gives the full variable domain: DVKVTQSSRYLVKRTGEKVFLECVQDMDHENMFWYRQDPGLGLRLIYFSYDVKMKEKGDIPEGYSVSREKKERFSLILESASTNQTSMYLCASRTDLAEDTGTQYFGPGTRLTVL.

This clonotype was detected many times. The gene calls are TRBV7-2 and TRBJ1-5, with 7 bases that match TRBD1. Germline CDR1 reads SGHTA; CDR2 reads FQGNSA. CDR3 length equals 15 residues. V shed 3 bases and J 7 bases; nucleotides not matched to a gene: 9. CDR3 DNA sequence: TGTGCCAGCAGCTTCGACAGGGCTACAGGGCAGCCCCAGCATTTT. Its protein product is CASSFDRATGQPQHF.

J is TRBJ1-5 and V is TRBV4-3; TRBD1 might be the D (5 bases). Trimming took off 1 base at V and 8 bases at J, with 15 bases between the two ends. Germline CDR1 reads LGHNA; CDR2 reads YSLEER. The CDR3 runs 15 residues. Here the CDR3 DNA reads TGCGCCAGCAGCCAAGGCATGGGGGTAAGAGAGCCCCAGCATTTT. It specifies CASSQGMGVREPQHF.

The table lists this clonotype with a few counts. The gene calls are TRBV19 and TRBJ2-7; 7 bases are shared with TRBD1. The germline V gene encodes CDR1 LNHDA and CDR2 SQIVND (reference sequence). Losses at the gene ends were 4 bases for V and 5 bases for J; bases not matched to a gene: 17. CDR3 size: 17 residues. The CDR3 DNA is TGTGCCAGTAGTAAAGGACAGGTTTTCTCCGACGGCAACGAGCAGTACTTC. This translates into CASSKGQVFSDGNEQYF.

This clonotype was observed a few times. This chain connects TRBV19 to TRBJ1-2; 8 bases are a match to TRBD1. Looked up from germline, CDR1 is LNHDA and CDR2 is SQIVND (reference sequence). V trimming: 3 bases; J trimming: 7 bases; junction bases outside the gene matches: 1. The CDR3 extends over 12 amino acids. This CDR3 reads CASSMDRVGYTF. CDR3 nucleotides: TGTGCCAGTAGTATGGACAGGGTTGGCTACACCTTC.

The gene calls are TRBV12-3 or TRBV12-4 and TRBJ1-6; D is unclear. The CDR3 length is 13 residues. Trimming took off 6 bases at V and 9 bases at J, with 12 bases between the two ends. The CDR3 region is CASRLDPGSPLHF. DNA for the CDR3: TGTGCCAGCAGACTAGATCCAGGTTCACCCCTCCACTTT.

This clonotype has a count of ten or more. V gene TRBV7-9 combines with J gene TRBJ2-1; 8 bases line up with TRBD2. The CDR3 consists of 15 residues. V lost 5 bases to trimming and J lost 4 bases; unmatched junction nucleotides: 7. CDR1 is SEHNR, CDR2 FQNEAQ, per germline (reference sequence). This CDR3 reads CASSGTGTSYNEQFF. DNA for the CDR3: TGTGCCAGCAGCGGCACCGGGACTAGTTACAATGAGCAGTTCTTC.

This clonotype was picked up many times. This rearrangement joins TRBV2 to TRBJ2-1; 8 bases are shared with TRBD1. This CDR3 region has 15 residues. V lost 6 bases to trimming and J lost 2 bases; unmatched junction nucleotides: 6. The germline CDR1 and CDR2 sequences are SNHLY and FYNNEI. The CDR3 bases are TGTGCCAGCAGACCCGACAGGGGAACCTACAATGAGCAGTTCTTC. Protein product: CASRPDRGTYNEQFF.